Shown below are 20 T cell receptor beta chains from a single sample sequenced in a study of T cell repertoires in cytomegalovirus infection. TCRdb reanalysed the reads using MiXCR and keeps one entry per CDR3 protein. This sample yields 110,000 to 150,000 distinct CDR3 sequences, of which over 30% are seen a single time; roughly 50% belongs to the top ten. Which antigens these TCRs recognize remains unknown. The starting material was CD8+ T cells from cultured PBMCs, obtained from culture after CMV antigen stimulation. The receptors here all came from a human donor in good health (CMV status not recorded). Some clones in this sample may be carry-over from other donors' samples.

This clonotype was picked up many times. J is TRBJ2-3 and V is TRBV12-3 or TRBV12-4; 11 nucleotides line up with TRBD2. This CDR3 has 18 amino acids. Unmatched junction bases numbered 9, after V lost 4 bases and J lost 0 bases. The CDR3 spells CASSSGLAGPTSTDTQYF. CDR3 sequence (DNA): TGTGCCAGCAGTTCAGGACTAGCGGGTCCGACTAGCACAGATACGCAGTATTTT.

This clonotype occurred a few times. The chain couples TRBV12-3 or TRBV12-4 to TRBJ1-1; D remains ambiguous. The CDR3 runs to 13 residues. V was clipped by 3 bases and J by 4 bases, with 9 bases between them. CDR3 coding DNA: TGTGCCAGCAGTTTCGGTAGAGGCACTGAAGCTTTCTTT. It is translated as CASSFGRGTEAFF.

The chain combines TRBV27 with TRBJ1-5; D gene ambiguous. The germline gives CDR1 MNHEY, CDR2 SMNVEV (reference sequence). The ends were cut back, 3 bases at V and 6 bases at J, with 15 bases in the middle. The CDR3 length is 15 residues. The CDR3 here is CASSFSQAYSQPQHF. The CDR3 DNA sequence: TGTGCCAGCAGTTTTTCCCAGGCCTATAGTCAGCCCCAGCATTTT.

The V gene is TRBV12-3 or TRBV12-4, the J gene TRBJ2-1; D is undetermined. The CDR3 runs 14 residues. The V gene lost 4 bases and the J gene lost 1 base, with 8 bases spanning the gap. The CDR3 sequence is CASSWTGSYNEQFF. For the CDR3, the DNA is TGTGCCAGCAGTTGGACGGGTTCCTACAATGAGCAGTTCTTC.

This clonotype occurred a few times. The gene calls are TRBV7-2 and TRBJ2-3, with 10 positions matching TRBD2. The CDR3 is 17 amino acids. V gave up 7 bases and J gave up 6 bases; unmatched junction bases: 16. Germline V gene data show CDR1 as SGHTA and CDR2 as FQGNSA. CDR3 sequence: CASTRLAGGGGADTQYF. CDR3 sequence (DNA): TGTGCCAGCACCCGACTAGCGGGCGGCGGTGGGGCGGATACGCAGTATTTT.

The chain carries TRBV7-9 and TRBJ1-3; D is uncertain. With 8 bases removed from V and 0 bases from J, the gap between germline ends came to 14 bases. The CDR3 spans 15 residues. CDR1 is SEHNR and CDR2 is FQNEAQ in the germline V gene (reference sequence). In DNA, the CDR3 is TGTGCCAGCGGCGAGACCGGAATCTCTGGAAACACCATATATTTT. Its translation is CASGETGISGNTIYF.

This clonotype is a singleton in its sample. The rearrangement joins TRBV4-1 to TRBJ1-6, with D tentatively TRBD1 (5 bases). This CDR3 comprises 16 residues. V gave up 0 bases and J gave up 7 bases, with 13 bases separating them. Germline lookup yields CDR1 MGHRA and CDR2 YSYEKL. CDR3 in DNA: TGCGCCAGCAGCCAAGATATGGGGCTTGGGAATTCACCCCTCCACTTT. Amino acid sequence: CASSQDMGLGNSPLHF.

V usage is TRBV12-3 or TRBV12-4 and J usage is TRBJ1-6; 7 nucleotides match TRBD1. V dropped 6 bases and J dropped 0; count of bases not matched to a gene: 14. The CDR3 extends over 19 amino acids. DNA of the CDR3: TGTGCCAGCAGGGGGGTGGAACAGGGGTCCAGCTCCTATAATTCACCCCTCCACTTT. Protein: CASRGVEQGSSSYNSPLHF.

The J gene is TRBJ1-5, the V gene TRBV7-6, with 7 bases aligning to TRBD1. This CDR3 region has 14 residues. After removal of 2 bases from V and 6 bases from J, the junction contained 4 bases not matched to a gene. Germline assignment: CDR1 SGHVS and CDR2 FNYEAQ. CDR3 nucleotides: TGTGCCAGCAGCTTATCCCAGGGGGTTCAGCCCCAGCATTTT. It codes for CASSLSQGVQPQHF.

The count of this clonotype is one. This chain links TRBV7-4 with TRBJ2-5; the match to TRBD2 covers 11 bases. The CDR3 totals 18 residues. Germline-derived CDR1 and CDR2 are SGHVT and SQSDAQ. V trimming: 7 bases; J trimming: 4 bases; junction bases outside the gene matches: 17. The CDR3 DNA sequence: TGTGCCAGCACCGAACTAGCGGGGGATAACCATTGGGTAGAGACCCAGTACTTC. Protein sequence: CASTELAGDNHWVETQYF.

In this sample, this clonotype turned up many times. J is TRBJ1-5 and V is TRBV6-5; D uncertain. Deletions cut 8 bases from V and 2 bases from J, with 7 bases between. The germline gives CDR1 MNHEY, CDR2 SVGAGI. This CDR3 region has 12 residues. CDR3 residues: CASSNGNQPQHF. The CDR3 DNA reads as TGTGCCAGCTCTAACGGCAATCAGCCCCAGCATTTT.

There are many counts of this clonotype. This sequence joins TRBV6-5 and TRBJ1-1; D gene unclear. The CDR3 has 14 residues. Germline V gene lookup returns CDR1 MNHEY and CDR2 SVGAGI. Trimming shortened V by 6 bases and J by 1 base, and 12 bases separated the two germline ends. CDR3 residues: CASSSGSGNTEAFF. The CDR3 DNA reads TGTGCCAGCAGCTCGGGATCGGGGAACACTGAAGCTTTCTTT.

V is TRBV28 and J is TRBJ2-7; perhaps TRBD1 as D (6 bases). Per the germline V gene, CDR1 is MDHEN and CDR2 is SYDVKM. V was shortened by 3 bases and J by 3 bases, with 12 bases between the two germline ends. This CDR3 comprises 14 residues. The CDR3 nucleotides read TGTGCCAGCAGTTTTGCAGGGGTGAACTACGAGCAGTACTTC. As protein: CASSFAGVNYEQYF.

In its sample, this clonotype was seen a few times. The rearrangement uses TRBV5-8 and TRBJ2-1, with D possibly TRBD1 on 6 matching bases. CDR1 and CDR2 from the germline V gene are SGHTS and YDEGEE. Trimming took off 4 bases at V and 8 bases at J, with 16 bases between the two ends. This CDR3 spans 14 amino acids. The CDR3 region is CASSPGQLIDEQFF. In DNA form, the CDR3 reads TGTGCCAGCAGCCCCGGACAGCTGATCGATGAGCAGTTCTTC.

The CDR3 DNA is TGCGCCAGCAGCCAAGTGGGGCCAGATACGCAGTATTTT. Its protein product is CASSQVGPDTQYF. The rearrangement uses TRBV4-1 and TRBJ2-3; weak D call: TRBD1 (5 bases). Between the trimmed V and J ends, which lost 1 base and 4 bases, there was a span of 6 bases. Germline V gene data show CDR1 as MGHRA and CDR2 as YSYEKL. The length of the CDR3 is 13 residues.

This clonotype occurred a few times. This chain joins TRBV27 and TRBJ1-5, with D unresolved. This CDR3 has 14 amino acids. The V end lost 1 base, the J end lost 0 bases, and 4 bases lay between the germline ends. CDR1 is MNHEY, CDR2 SMNVEV, per germline (reference sequence). The CDR3, as DNA: TGTGCCAGCAGTTTATTTCCTAGCAATCAGCCCCAGCATTTT. Encoded protein: CASSLFPSNQPQHF.

The genes are TRBV7-6 and TRBJ2-2; D unresolved. Germline lookup yields CDR1 SGHVS and CDR2 FNYEAQ. Trimming removed 5 bases at V and 7 bases at J, with 5 bases between. The CDR3 is 11 residues long. The CDR3 sequence is CASSEGGELFF. The CDR3, as DNA: TGTGCCAGCAGCGAAGGCGGGGAGCTGTTTTTT.

This clonotype was seen a few times. The chain links TRBV7-8 to TRBJ2-1; D possibly corresponds to TRBD1 (6 bases). The germline V gene has CDR1 SGHVS and CDR2 FQNEAQ. The ends were cut back, 5 bases at V and 10 bases at J, with 18 bases in the middle. CDR3 length equals 14 residues. Written as DNA, the CDR3 is TGTGCCAGCAGCCCATATACAGGGACCGGCGAGCAGTTCTTC. The encoded protein is CASSPYTGTGEQFF.

For this clonotype: This clone may be a read error of a much larger clone one base away. The V gene is TRBV2, the J gene TRBJ1-5; D is ambiguous. The CDR3 is made up of 13 amino acids. The ends were cut back, 2 bases at V and 2 bases at J, with 4 bases in the middle. Per germline, CDR1 SNHLY and CDR2 FYNNEI. CDR3 DNA sequence: TGTGCCAGCAGTGAACAGGGCAATCAGCCCCAGCATTTT. Encoded protein: CASSEQGNQPQHF. Full variable domain (outside the CDR3, taken from reference TRBV2 and TRBJ1-5): EPEVTQTPSHQVTQMGQEVILRCVPISNHLYFYWYRQILGQKVEFLVSFYNNEISEKSEIFDDQFSVERPDGSNFTLKIRSTKLEDSAMYFCASSEQGNQPQHFGDGTRLSIL.

In this sample, this clonotype turned up once. This chain links TRBV2 with TRBJ2-2; weak D call: TRBD1 (6 bases). V was trimmed by 1 base and J by 4 bases, leaving 13 bases between them. This CDR3 is built from 16 residues. Germline CDR1 SNHLY, CDR2 FYNNEI. Here the CDR3 DNA reads TGTGCCAGCAGTGAAGACCAGGGGTCCACCACCGGGGAGCTGTTTTTT. This sequence encodes CASSEDQGSTTGELFF.